The rows below give T cell receptor beta chains drawn from one sample of a study of STAT5B mutations in CD4+ large granular lymphocyte leukemia. The assay was immunoSEQ multiplex PCR, and TCRdb's table has in-frame clones only and misses some. The data contain under 25,000 clones, more than 70% of them seen just once; the ten biggest clones take up approximately 0.69%. The specimen sequenced was CD4+ T cells from blood buffy coats. Source of these receptors: a human donor in good health. CDR3s include the opening cysteine and the closing phenylalanine or tryptophan. The D gene is left open where the match is weak. Clone size appears in some rows only: once, few, many, or a class for an expanded clone.

D gene: NA
V gene: TRBV6-1
J gene: TRBJ1-2
clone size: NA
CDR3 protein: CASSEAQDSSAFF
CDR3 DNA: TGTGCCAGCAGTGAAGCGCAGGACAGCTCAGCGTTCTTC

D gene: TRBD1
V gene: TRBV7-9
J gene: TRBJ1-1
clone size: once
CDR3 protein: CASSLDRGNTEAFF
CDR3 DNA: TGTGCCAGCAGCCTAGACAGGGGAAACACTGAAGCTTTCTTT

D gene: TRBD1
V gene: TRBV4-2
J gene: TRBJ2-2
clone size: NA
CDR3 protein: CASSRYGTGGANVVGELFF
CDR3 DNA: TGTGCCAGCAGTCGGTACGGGACAGGGGGCGCGAATGTTGTCGGGGAGCTGTTTTTT

D gene: NA
V gene: TRBV28
J gene: TRBJ2-7
clone size: NA
CDR3 protein: CASSLSDYEQYF
CDR3 DNA: TGTGCCAGCAGTTTATCCGACTACGAGCAGTACTTC

D gene: TRBD1
V gene: TRBV28
J gene: TRBJ1-1
clone size: NA
CDR3 protein: CASSSGDRFAEAFF
CDR3 DNA: TGTGCCAGCAGTTCTGGGGACAGGTTCGCTGAAGCTTTCTTT

D gene: TRBD1
V gene: TRBV28
J gene: TRBJ2-7
clone size: few
CDR3 protein: CASRTGLRIYEQYF
CDR3 DNA: TGTGCCAGCAGGACAGGGCTTAGGATCTACGAGCAGTACTTC

D gene: NA
V gene: TRBV9
J gene: TRBJ1-1
clone size: NA
CDR3 protein: CASSVQGIDNTEAFF
CDR3 DNA: TGTGCCAGCAGCGTTCAAGGGATTGATAACACTGAAGCTTTCTTT

D gene: NA
V gene: TRBV27
J gene: TRBJ2-7
clone size: NA
CDR3 protein: CASSLRQGPRTEQYF
CDR3 DNA: TGTGCCAGCAGTTTACGGCAGGGCCCGAGGACCGAGCAGTACTTC

D gene: TRBD2
V gene: TRBV27
J gene: TRBJ2-2
clone size: NA
CDR3 protein: CASSLGSGVFGELFF
CDR3 DNA: TGTGCCAGCAGTTTAGGGAGCGGGGTTTTCGGGGAGCTGTTTTTT

D gene: NA
V gene: TRBV27
J gene: TRBJ2-7
clone size: few
CDR3 protein: CASSPSQGYEQYF
CDR3 DNA: TGTGCCAGCAGCCCAAGCCAGGGCTACGAGCAGTACTTC

D gene: NA
V gene: TRBV28
J gene: TRBJ1-3
clone size: NA
CDR3 protein: CASSLLGLSGNTIYF
CDR3 DNA: TGTGCCAGCAGTTTGTTAGGACTCTCTGGAAACACCATATATTTT

D gene: NA
V gene: TRBV4-2
J gene: TRBJ1-1
clone size: few
CDR3 protein: CASSPQVNTEAFF
CDR3 DNA: TGTGCCAGCAGCCCACAGGTGAACACTGAAGCTTTCTTT

D gene: NA
V gene: TRBV7-9
J gene: TRBJ1-1
clone size: few
CDR3 protein: CASSLGLMNTEAFF
CDR3 DNA: TGTGCCAGCAGCTTGGGACTGATGAACACTGAAGCTTTCTTT

D gene: NA
V gene: TRBV28
J gene: TRBJ2-3
clone size: NA
CDR3 protein: CASSPRGHTDTQYF
CDR3 DNA: TGTGCCAGCAGTCCCCGTGGTCACACAGATACGCAGTATTTT

D gene: NA
V gene: TRBV9
J gene: TRBJ1-3
clone size: NA
CDR3 protein: CASSVEGTEGNTIYF
CDR3 DNA: TGTGCCAGCAGCGTAGAGGGGACCGAAGGAAACACCATATATTTT

D gene: TRBD1
V gene: TRBV5-1
J gene: TRBJ2-7
clone size: NA
CDR3 protein: CASSQGQVLSYEQYF
CDR3 DNA: TGCGCCAGCAGCCAAGGACAGGTCCTCTCCTACGAGCAGTACTTC

D gene: NA
V gene: TRBV11-3
J gene: TRBJ1-1
clone size: NA
CDR3 protein: CASSLELAGAHTEAFF
CDR3 DNA: TGTGCCAGCAGCTTAGAATTGGCAGGGGCCCACACTGAAGCTTTCTTT

D gene: NA
V gene: TRBV5-4
J gene: TRBJ2-3
clone size: once
CDR3 protein: CASRLKDDSTQYF
CDR3 DNA: TGTGCCAGCAGGCTTAAGGACGACTCTACGCAGTATTTT

D gene: TRBD1
V gene: TRBV7-6
J gene: TRBJ2-7
clone size: NA
CDR3 protein: CASSDGQAGSYEQYF
CDR3 DNA: TGTGCCAGCAGCGACGGACAGGCTGGCTCCTACGAGCAGTACTTC

D gene: NA
V gene: TRBV7-8
J gene: TRBJ2-7
clone size: NA
CDR3 protein: CASSLGRRQSYEQYF
CDR3 DNA: TGTGCCAGCAGCCTCGGACGAAGGCAATCCTACGAGCAGTACTTC

D gene: NA
V gene: TRBV5-1
J gene: TRBJ2-5
clone size: NA
CDR3 protein: CASSLGGTPQETQYF
CDR3 DNA: TGCGCCAGCAGCTTGGGTGGGACTCCACAAGAGACCCAGTACTTC

D gene: TRBD1
V gene: TRBV11-3
J gene: TRBJ2-7
clone size: NA
CDR3 protein: CASSLVGTASYEQYF
CDR3 DNA: TGTGCCAGCAGCTTAGTAGGGACAGCCTCCTACGAGCAGTACTTC

D gene: TRBD2
V gene: TRBV28
J gene: TRBJ2-7
clone size: NA
CDR3 protein: CASSLSGRTYEQYF
CDR3 DNA: TGTGCCAGCAGTTTGAGCGGGAGAACCTACGAGCAGTACTTC

D gene: TRBD2
V gene: TRBV28
J gene: TRBJ2-5
clone size: NA
CDR3 protein: CASALAGDLQETQYF
CDR3 DNA: TGTGCCAGCGCACTAGCGGGGGACCTCCAAGAGACCCAGTACTTC

D gene: NA
V gene: TRBV7-2
J gene: TRBJ1-5
clone size: NA
CDR3 protein: CASSPEYSNQPQHF
CDR3 DNA: TGTGCCAGCAGCCCGGAATATAGCAATCAGCCCCAGCATTTT

D gene: NA
V gene: TRBV7-2
J gene: TRBJ2-7
clone size: NA
CDR3 protein: CASSHSGRRYEQYF
CDR3 DNA: TGTGCCAGCAGCCACTCGGGCAGGCGGTACGAGCAGTACTTC

D gene: NA
V gene: TRBV7-2
J gene: TRBJ2-4
clone size: NA
CDR3 protein: CASSLEAAKNIQYF
CDR3 DNA: TGTGCCAGCAGCTTAGAGGCCGCCAAAAACATTCAGTACTTC

D gene: TRBD1
V gene: TRBV7-6
J gene: TRBJ2-2
clone size: NA
CDR3 protein: CASSMGQGVTGELFF
CDR3 DNA: TGTGCCAGCAGCATGGGACAGGGCGTGACCGGGGAGCTGTTTTTT